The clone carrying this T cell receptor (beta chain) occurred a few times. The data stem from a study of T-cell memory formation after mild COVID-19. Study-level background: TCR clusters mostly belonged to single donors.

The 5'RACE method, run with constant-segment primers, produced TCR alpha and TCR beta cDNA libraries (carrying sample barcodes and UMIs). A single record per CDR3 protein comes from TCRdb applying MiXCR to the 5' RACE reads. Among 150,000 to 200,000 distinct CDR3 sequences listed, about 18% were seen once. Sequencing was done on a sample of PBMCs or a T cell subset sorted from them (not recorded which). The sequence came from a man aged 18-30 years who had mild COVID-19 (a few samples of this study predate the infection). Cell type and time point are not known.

CDR3 nucleotide sequence: TGCGCCAGCAGCTTGGCACAGGGGATAGGCGAGACCCAGTACTTC. Amino acids: CASSLAQGIGETQYF. The V and J genes are TRBV5-1 and TRBJ2-5, with 7 bases matching TRBD1. Trimming at V came to 0 bases and at J to 5 bases, leaving 7 bases not matched to a gene. The CDR3 runs to 15 residues. Germline CDR1 is SGHRS and CDR2 is YFSETQ.